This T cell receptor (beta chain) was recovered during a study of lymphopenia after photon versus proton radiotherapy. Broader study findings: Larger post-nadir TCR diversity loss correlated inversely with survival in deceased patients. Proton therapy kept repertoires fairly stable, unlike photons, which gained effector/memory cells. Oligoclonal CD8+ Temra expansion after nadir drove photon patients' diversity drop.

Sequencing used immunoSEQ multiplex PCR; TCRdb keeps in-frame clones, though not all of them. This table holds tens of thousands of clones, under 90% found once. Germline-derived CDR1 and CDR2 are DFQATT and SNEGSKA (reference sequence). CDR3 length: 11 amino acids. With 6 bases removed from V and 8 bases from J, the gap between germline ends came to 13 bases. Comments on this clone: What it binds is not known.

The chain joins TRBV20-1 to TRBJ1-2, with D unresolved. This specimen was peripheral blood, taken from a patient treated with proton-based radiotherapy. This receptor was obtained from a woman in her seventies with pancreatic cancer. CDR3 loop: CSASLGRGYTF. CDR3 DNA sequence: TGCAGTGCCTCCCTCGGGCGCGGCTACACCTTC.